Given below is one T cell receptor (beta chain) in context. Its antigen remains unidentified. PCR amplification relied on 60 Vbeta primers (plus 13 Jbeta primers). Profiled with immunoSEQ multiplex PCR; TCRdb holds only in-frame clones, not every one. The sample contains 80,000 to 100,000 clones, about 81% of which appear only once. CDR1 SGHRS and CDR2 YFSETQ come from the germline V gene. J gave up 5 bases and V 3 bases, and 10 bases lay outside the gene matches. The CDR3 runs to 15 residues. The entry originates in a study of cytomegalovirus exposure and HLA in healthy donors. Overall study findings and caveats: Accounts indicate the classifier identified cytomegalovirus status with strong specificity and sensitivity. The sole available immune exposure information was CMV serostatus. TRBV6-2, TRBV6-3 and some other V segments were excluded as indistinguishable.

V usage is TRBV5-1 and J usage is TRBJ2-7, with 8 bases fitting TRBD2. This TCR derives from a man in his forties in good health and CMV-seronegative. The sequencing input was PBMCs. CDR3 nucleotide sequence: TGCGCCAGCAGCTGGACGGGGGGGCCAGAGAACGAGCAGTACTTC. It encodes CASSWTGGPENEQYF.